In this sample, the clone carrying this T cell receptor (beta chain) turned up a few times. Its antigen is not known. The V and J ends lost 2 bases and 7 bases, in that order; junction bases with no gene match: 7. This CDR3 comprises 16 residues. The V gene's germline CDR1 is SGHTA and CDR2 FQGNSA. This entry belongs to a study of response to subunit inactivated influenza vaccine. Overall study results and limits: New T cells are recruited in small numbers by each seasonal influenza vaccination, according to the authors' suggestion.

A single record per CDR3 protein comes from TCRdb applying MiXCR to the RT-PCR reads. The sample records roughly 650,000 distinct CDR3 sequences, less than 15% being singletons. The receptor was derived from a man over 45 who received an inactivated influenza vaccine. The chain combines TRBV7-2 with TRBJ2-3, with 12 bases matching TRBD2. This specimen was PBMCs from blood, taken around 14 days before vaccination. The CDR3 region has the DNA TGTGCCAGCAGCTTAAGTAGCACTAGCGGGAGGTATACGCAGTATTTT. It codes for CASSLSSTSGRYTQYF.